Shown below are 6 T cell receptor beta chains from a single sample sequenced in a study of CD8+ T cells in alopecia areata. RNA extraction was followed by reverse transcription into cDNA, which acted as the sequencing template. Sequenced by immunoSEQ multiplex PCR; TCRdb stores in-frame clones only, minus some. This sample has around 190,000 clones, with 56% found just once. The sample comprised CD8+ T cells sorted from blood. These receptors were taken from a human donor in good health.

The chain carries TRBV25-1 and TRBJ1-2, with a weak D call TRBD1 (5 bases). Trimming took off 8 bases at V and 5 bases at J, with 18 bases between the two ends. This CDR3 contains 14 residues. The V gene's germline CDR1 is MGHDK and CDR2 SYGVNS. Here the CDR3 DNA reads TGTGCCAGCGCTGGACCAGGGTCCCAATATGGCTACACCTTC. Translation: CASAGPGSQYGYTF.

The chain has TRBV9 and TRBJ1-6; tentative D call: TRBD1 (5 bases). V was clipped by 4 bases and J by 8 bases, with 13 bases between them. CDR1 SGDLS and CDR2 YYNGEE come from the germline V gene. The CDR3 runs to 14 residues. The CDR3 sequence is CASSPDGGDSPLHF. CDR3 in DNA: TGTGCCAGCAGCCCGGACGGAGGGGATTCACCCCTCCACTTT.

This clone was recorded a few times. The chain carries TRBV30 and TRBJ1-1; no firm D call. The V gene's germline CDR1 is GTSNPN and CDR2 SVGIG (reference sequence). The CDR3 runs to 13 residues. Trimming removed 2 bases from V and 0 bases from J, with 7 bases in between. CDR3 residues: CAWSLLLNTEAFF. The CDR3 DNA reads TGTGCCTGGAGTTTACTTTTGAACACTGAAGCTTTCTTT.

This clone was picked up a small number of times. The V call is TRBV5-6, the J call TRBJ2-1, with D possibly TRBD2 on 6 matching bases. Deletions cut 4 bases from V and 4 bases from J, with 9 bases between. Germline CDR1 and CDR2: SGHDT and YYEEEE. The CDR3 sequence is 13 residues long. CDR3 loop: CASSPGDYNEQFF. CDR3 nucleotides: TGTGCCAGCAGCCCGGGAGATTACAATGAGCAGTTCTTC.

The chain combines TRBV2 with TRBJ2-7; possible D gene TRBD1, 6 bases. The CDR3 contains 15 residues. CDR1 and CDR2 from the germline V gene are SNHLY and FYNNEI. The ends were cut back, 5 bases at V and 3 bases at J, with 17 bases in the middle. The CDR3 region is CASSPEKGGRYEQYF. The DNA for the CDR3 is TGTGCCAGCAGTCCTGAGAAAGGGGGTCGCTACGAGCAGTACTTC.

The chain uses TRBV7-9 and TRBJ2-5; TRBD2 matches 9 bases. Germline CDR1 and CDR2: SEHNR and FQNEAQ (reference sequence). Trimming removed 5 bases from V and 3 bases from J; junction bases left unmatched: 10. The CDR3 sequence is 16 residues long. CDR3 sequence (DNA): TGTGCCAGCAGCATAAGGACTAGCGAGCCTAAAGAGACCCAGTACTTC. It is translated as CASSIRTSEPKETQYF.